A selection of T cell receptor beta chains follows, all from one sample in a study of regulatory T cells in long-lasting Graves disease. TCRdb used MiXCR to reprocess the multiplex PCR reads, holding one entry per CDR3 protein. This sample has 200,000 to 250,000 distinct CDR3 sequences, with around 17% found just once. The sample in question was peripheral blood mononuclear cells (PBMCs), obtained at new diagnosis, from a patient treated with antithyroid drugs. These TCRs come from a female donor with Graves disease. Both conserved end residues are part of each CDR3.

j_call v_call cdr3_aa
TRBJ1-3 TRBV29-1 CSVDPGDDTIYF
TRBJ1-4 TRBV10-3 CAISEEKDSSNEKLFF
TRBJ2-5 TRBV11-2 CASSSFRLAGAETQYF
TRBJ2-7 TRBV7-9 CASSLPYDGNEQYF
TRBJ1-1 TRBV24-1 CATSDLLGGAFF
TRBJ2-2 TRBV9 CASSVDTGELSF
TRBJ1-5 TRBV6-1 CASRAKAYSNQPQHF
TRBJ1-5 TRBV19 CASRGNRRSNQPQHF
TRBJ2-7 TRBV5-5 CASSPDRGQAYEQYF
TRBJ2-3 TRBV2 CASGRQGATDTQYF
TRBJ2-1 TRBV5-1 CASSPGTLSEQFF
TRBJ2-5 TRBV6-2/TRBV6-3 CASSSPFRQGHQETQYF
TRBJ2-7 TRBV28 CASSSGSGHSYEQYF
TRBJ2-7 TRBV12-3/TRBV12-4 CASSISSGKTYEQYF
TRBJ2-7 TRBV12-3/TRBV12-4 CASSFPTSGRAGYEQYF
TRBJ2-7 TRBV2 CASSESTGSYEQYF